This TCR beta chain was profiled in a study of shared clonotypes between healthy human individuals (dated by TCRdb to 2018 to 2021). For the wider study: The cohort comprised two women and a few men aged 18 to 49 years. Per donor, three plates each were used for CD4 naive and CD4 memory, two for CD8 naive, and one for CD8 memory. To estimate repertoire size and how much clonotype sharing occurs between individuals, the study deeply sequenced the blood TCR repertoires of roughly 5 healthy adults. To increase sequencing depth and limit assay-specific biases, different laboratories used diverse techniques to prepare libraries and sequence TCR repertoires. Per donor, leukapheresis produced somewhere between about 0.9 and 9.5 billion PBMCs.

V has 4 bases trimmed and J has 7 bases trimmed; junction bases matching no gene number 7. The cysteine opens and the phenylalanine closes a CDR3 of 14 amino acids. The read is trimmed to its CDR3 DNA, 42 bases read in frame from base 1. The germline V gene sets CDR1 to SGHRS and CDR2 to YFSETQ. Findings and caveats that apply to the study as a whole: Compared with non-shared clonotypes, the clonotypes found in all four sorted-subset donors had higher generation probabilities. Even with the large sequencing depth, rarefaction of the sorted-subset datasets indicated that sequencing was incomplete. Pairwise subsampling indicated that sequencing depth was expected to affect the degree of clonotype sharing among donors. Because the study included only a small number of donors, the genetic and exposure-history diversity represented was limited. Sampling was limited to blood, and TCR repertoires in tissue likely differ from TCR repertoires in blood. Sharing across a few donors was observed for 4.5% to 6.5% of naive CD4, less than 4% of naive CD8, about 2.3% of memory CD4, and around 0.42% of memory CD8 clonotypes. Naive subsets generally had larger estimated clonotype richness than memory subsets.

Using the deep immunoSEQ assay, multiplex PCR amplified TCR CDR3 regions from genomic DNA. Extracted genomic DNA from each cell subset was distributed evenly across all wells of several immunoSEQ 96-well plates, and each plate was treated as a replicate. For sorted subsets, around 200 ng genomic DNA, equal to tens of thousands of T cell genomes, was loaded into each replicate PCR. Purified libraries were measured with a Qubit 3.0 fluorometer, size-checked on a Bioanalyzer 2100, and measured again with the KAPA Library Quantification kit. A separate single-read 150-cycle Illumina NextSeq 550 flow cell was used to sequence each immunoSEQ 96-well plate. As for the original processing: Because only junctional sequences without quality scores were contained in the immunoSEQ output, filtering matching that applied to full-length reads could not be performed. Sequences were annotated with PyIR, a Python wrapper for IgBLAST v1.9, and V/J genes and CDR3 were assigned using IMGT germline references. Reads with weak V/J assignments (E-value above 1e-6), missing CDR3, stop codons, out-of-frame junctions, or ambiguous translated residues were removed. V3J clonotypes were defined as sequences sharing the same inferred V gene, J gene, and CDR3 amino acid sequence. Percentage overlap between repertoires was computed as shared unique clonotypes divided by the size of the smaller repertoire. Richness of each repertoire was evaluated using RTK rarefaction, the Chao1 estimator, and Recon v2.1 estimates of unobserved clonotypes. Generation probabilities for all TCRbeta clonotypes obtained by the gDNA method from a handful of donors were computed using OLGA. This immuneACCESS table, as held by TCRdb, lists in-frame sequences with V and J called but not all clones. Of the missing ones, under half trace to an unresolved V gene in checked studies; the others have no known cause. Clone size and V and J calls were adopted from that table, with D and trimming inferred from the DNA. For this sample there are 950,000 to 1,200,000 clones; 60% to 85% appear just once. The top ten hold over 0.8% of the sample.

Donors were healthy HIV-negative adults with no recently reported acute infections or vaccinations. All donors were Caucasian adults living in Nashville, Tennessee, USA. Magnetic negative selection was used to enrich CD4+ T cells, after which naive cells were positively selected on CD45RA and the negative fraction became the memory subset. After blood collection by leukapheresis, PBMCs were isolated using Ficoll-Histopaque density gradient centrifugation and then cryopreserved in the vapor phase of liquid nitrogen. Analytical flow cytometry was used to check the purity and quantity of each magnetically sorted T cell population. Genomic DNA was isolated from each sorted fraction and quantified by UV absorbance on a Nanodrop 2000c. In its sample, this clone was seen once. Its antigen target is currently unknown. No base quality values were provided; no much bigger clone lies one nucleotide off.

Material for sequencing was memory CD4+ T cells from PBMCs. The sample's cell subset or site label, decoded: CD45RA-negative fraction. The sequence joins TRBV5-1 to TRBJ2-1, and TRBD2 matches 8 of the central bases. The clonotype originates from a man between 18 and 29 years old in good health. Some clones in this sample may be carry-over from other donors' samples. The base sequence is TGCGCCAGCAGCGGGCCCACTAGCGGAAATGAGCAGTTCTTC. Its translation reads: CASSGPTSGNEQFF.